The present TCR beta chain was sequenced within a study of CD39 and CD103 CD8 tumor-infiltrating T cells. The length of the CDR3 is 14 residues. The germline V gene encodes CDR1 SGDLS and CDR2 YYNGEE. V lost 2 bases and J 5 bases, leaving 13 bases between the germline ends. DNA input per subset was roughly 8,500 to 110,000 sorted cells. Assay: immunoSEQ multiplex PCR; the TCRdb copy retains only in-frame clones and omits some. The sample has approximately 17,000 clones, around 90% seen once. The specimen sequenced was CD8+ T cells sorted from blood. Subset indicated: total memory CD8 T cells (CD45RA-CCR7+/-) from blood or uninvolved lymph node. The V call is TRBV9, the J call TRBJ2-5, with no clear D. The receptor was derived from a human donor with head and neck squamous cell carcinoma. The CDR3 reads CASSVSWDWETQYF. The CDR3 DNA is TGTGCCAGCAGCGTTAGTTGGGATTGGGAGACCCAGTACTTC.